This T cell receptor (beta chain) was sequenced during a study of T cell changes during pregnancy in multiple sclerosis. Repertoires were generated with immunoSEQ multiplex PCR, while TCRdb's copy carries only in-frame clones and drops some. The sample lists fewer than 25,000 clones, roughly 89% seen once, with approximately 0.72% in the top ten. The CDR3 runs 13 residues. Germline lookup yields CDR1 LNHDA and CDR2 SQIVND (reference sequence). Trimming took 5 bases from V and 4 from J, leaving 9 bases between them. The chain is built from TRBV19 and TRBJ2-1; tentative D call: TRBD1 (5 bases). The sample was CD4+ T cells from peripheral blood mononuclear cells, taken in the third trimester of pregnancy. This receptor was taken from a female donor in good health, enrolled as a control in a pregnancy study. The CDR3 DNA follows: TGTGCCAGTAGTGTGGACAATTACAATGAGCAGTTCTTC. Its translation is CASSVDNYNEQFF.